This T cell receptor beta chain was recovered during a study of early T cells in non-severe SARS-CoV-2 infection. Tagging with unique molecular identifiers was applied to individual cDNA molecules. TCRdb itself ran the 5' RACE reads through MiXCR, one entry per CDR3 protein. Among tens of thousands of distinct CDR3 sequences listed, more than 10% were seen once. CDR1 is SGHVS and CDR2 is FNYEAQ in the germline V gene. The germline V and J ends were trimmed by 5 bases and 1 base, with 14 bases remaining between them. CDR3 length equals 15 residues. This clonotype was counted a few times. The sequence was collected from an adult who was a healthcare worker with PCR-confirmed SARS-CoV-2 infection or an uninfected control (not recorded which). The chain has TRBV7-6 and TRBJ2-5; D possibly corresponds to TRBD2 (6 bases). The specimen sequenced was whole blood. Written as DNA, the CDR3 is TGTGCCAGCAGCCCAGTCGGGGGAAGCCAAGAGACCCAGTACTTC. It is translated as CASSPVGGSQETQYF.